These 5 T cell receptor beta chains were all obtained from the same sample, sequenced in a study of immune reconstitution after stem cell transplant in scleroderma. TCRdb reprocessed the RT-PCR reads with MiXCR, giving one entry per CDR3 protein. The data contain about 4,000 distinct CDR3 sequences, roughly 6.6% of them singletons. The sample here was taken before or after autologous hematopoietic stem cell transplantation (not recorded which). The receptors originated from a female donor with systemic sclerosis.

This clonotype was picked up a small number of times. V gene TRBV21-1 combines with J gene TRBJ1-2. TRBV21-1 is deemed a pseudogene. The CDR3 runs to 16 residues. The CDR3 here is CASNKEDHSDLYGYTF. The CDR3 DNA reads as TGTGCCAGCAACAAAGAAGACCACAGCGATCTATATGGCTACACCTTC.

This clonotype is categorized as medium-sized. The chain joins TRBV20-1 to TRBJ1-1; 11 positions match TRBD1. After removal of 0 bases from V and 5 bases from J, the junction contained 8 bases not matched to a gene. This CDR3 spans 16 amino acids. Germline V lookup: CDR1 DFQATT, CDR2 SNEGSKA (reference sequence). The CDR3 protein is CSARDPRTGGLTEAFF. CDR3 DNA sequence: TGCAGTGCTAGAGATCCCCGGACAGGGGGCTTGACTGAAGCTTTCTTT.

This clonotype qualifies as medium-sized (0.01 to 0.1%). The gene calls are TRBV10-2 and TRBJ1-5; the match to TRBD1 covers 9 bases. This CDR3 has 14 amino acids. Germline values: CDR1 WSHSY, CDR2 SAAADI. J lost 6 bases, V lost 6 bases, and 6 bases had no gene match. CDR3 DNA sequence: TGCGCCAGCAGGCCGGGACAGGGAATTCAGCCCCAGCATTTT. Translating gives CASRPGQGIQPQHF.

This clonotype has only one observation. A much larger clone lies a single base off, so this may be a read error. This rearrangement joins TRBV20-1 to TRBJ2-3; D unclear. Trimming took off 3 bases at V and 8 bases at J, with 15 bases between the two ends. The CDR3 runs to 13 residues. Germline assignment: CDR1 DFQATT and CDR2 SNEGSKA (reference sequence). This CDR3 is CSASRASRVTQYF. The CDR3 DNA follows: TGCAGTGCTAGTAGGGCCAGCCGGGTTACGCAGTATTTT.

The genes are TRBV5-1 and TRBJ2-3; D is tentatively TRBD1 or TRBD2 (5 bases each). Trimming shortened V by 1 base and J by 5 bases, and 11 bases separated the two germline ends. The CDR3 runs 14 residues. In germline, CDR1 is SGHRS, CDR2 YFSETQ. The CDR3 region has the DNA TGCGCCAGCAGCTTGCCCGGGGCCCGAGATACGCAGTATTTT. Amino acid sequence: CASSLPGARDTQYF.